Below, 3 T cell receptor beta chains from the same sample are listed, as sequenced in a study of blood T cells in healthy people across ages. A sample-barcoded 5' primer and a J-beta primer mix were used in a second PCR of roughly 6 to 11 cycles. A single record per CDR3 protein comes from TCRdb applying MiXCR to the 5' RACE reads. The sample includes approximately 2,000,000 distinct CDR3 sequences, roughly 43% of them seen just once. Sequencing was performed on blood. Receptor source: a human donor in good health.

This clonotype was observed a few times. This chain links TRBV10-3 with TRBJ2-7; D is unresolved. CDR1 and CDR2 from the germline V gene are ENHRY and SYGVKD. This CDR3 contains 16 residues. V was shortened by 4 bases and J by 0 bases, with 16 bases between the two germline ends. CDR3 residues: CAISGATVGDSYEQYF. The CDR3 DNA reads as TGTGCCATCAGTGGAGCGACGGTGGGTGACTCCTACGAGCAGTACTTC.

The genes are TRBV10-3 and TRBJ2-3, with D possibly being TRBD1 (6 bases). CDR1 and CDR2 (germline): ENHRY, SYGVKD. V lost 4 bases and J 3 bases, leaving 17 bases between the germline ends. This CDR3 has 16 amino acids. CDR3 DNA sequence: TGTGCCATCAGTGGGTCGGGCAGGACAGTTACAGATACGCAGTATTTT. This gives the protein CAISGSGRTVTDTQYF.

This clonotype was counted a few times. J is TRBJ2-7 and V is TRBV6-1; 9 positions match TRBD1. This CDR3 is 15 amino acids long. CDR1 is MNHNS and CDR2 is SASEGT in the germline V gene. V shed 8 bases and J 3 bases; nucleotides not matched to a gene: 11. The CDR3, as DNA: TGTGCCAGCGGTCCGGGACAGGGATTTTTCTACGAGCAGTACTTC. Its protein is CASGPGQGFFYEQYF.